The 17 T cell receptor beta chains below all came from one sample that was sequenced in a study of CD8+ T cells in alopecia areata. Sequencing templates came from extracted RNA that was reverse transcribed into cDNA. Assay: immunoSEQ multiplex PCR; the TCRdb copy retains only in-frame clones and omits some. The sample yields approximately 140,000 clones, 87% seen once. Sequenced here: CD8+ T cells sorted from blood, sampled at week 0. All receptors come from a human donor with alopecia areata.

The V gene is TRBV29-1, the J gene TRBJ2-1; D unresolved. CDR3 length: 11 amino acids. Trimming cost V 8 bases and J 5 bases, with 10 bases left between them. CDR1 SQVTM and CDR2 ANQGSEA come from the germline V gene. CDR3 sequence: CSTGPNNEQFF. As DNA, the CDR3 is TGCAGCACGGGCCCAAACAATGAGCAGTTCTTC.

This chain uses TRBV10-3 with TRBJ2-7; 14 bases are a match to TRBD2. This CDR3 has 17 residues. Germline-derived CDR1 and CDR2 are ENHRY and SYGVKD. The CDR3 region is CASKGSGTSGSTYEQYF. Here the CDR3 DNA reads TGTGCGAGTAAAGGATCCGGGACTAGCGGGAGTACTTACGAGCAGTACTTC.

This clone was counted between two and nine times. The V gene is TRBV7-8, the J gene TRBJ2-1; 11 nucleotides agree with TRBD2. V trimming: 4 bases; J trimming: 6 bases; junction bases outside the gene matches: 5. The CDR3 has 15 amino acids. In germline, CDR1 is SGHVS, CDR2 FQNEAQ. The CDR3, as DNA: TGTGCCAGCAGCTCCTCCGGGACTAGCGGCAATGAGCAGTTCTTC. Its translation is CASSSSGTSGNEQFF.

The V call is TRBV9, the J call TRBJ2-7; the match to TRBD1 covers 7 bases. Germline CDR1 and CDR2: SGDLS and YYNGEE. The V and J ends lost 0 bases and 1 base, in that order; junction bases with no gene match: 4. This CDR3 spans 15 amino acids. CDR3 region: CASSVGGGGSYEQYF. The CDR3 DNA is TGTGCCAGCAGCGTAGGAGGGGGCGGTTCCTACGAGCAGTACTTC. Combining the CDR3 with reference TRBV9 and TRBJ2-7 gives the whole variable domain DSGVTQTPKHLITATGQRVTLRCSPRSGDLSVYWYQQSLDQGLQFLIQYYNGEERAKGNILERFSAQQFPDLHSELNLSSLELGDSALYFCASSVGGGGSYEQYFGPGTRLTVT.

This clone showed up just a few times. The chain is built from TRBV19 and TRBJ2-1, with 8 bases aligning to TRBD2. The CDR3 runs 17 residues. CDR1 is LNHDA, CDR2 SQIVND, per germline (reference sequence). V dropped 5 bases and J dropped 2; count of bases not matched to a gene: 11. CDR3 coding DNA: TGTGCCAGTAGTGGGAGCGGGGGCCACCTTCCCTACAATGAGCAGTTCTTC. Its protein product is CASSGSGGHLPYNEQFF.

This clone was detected only a few times. The chain combines TRBV25-1 with TRBJ2-6; D not resolved. Trimming cost V 3 bases and J 3 bases, with 6 bases left between them. This CDR3 contains 14 residues. The germline gives CDR1 MGHDK, CDR2 SYGVNS. CDR3 loop: CASSDFLGANVLTF. CDR3 in DNA: TGTGCCAGCAGTGATTTCCTTGGGGCCAACGTCCTGACTTTC.

This chain connects TRBV4-1 to TRBJ2-2, with TRBD1 matching over 10 bases. Germline assignment: CDR1 MGHRA and CDR2 YSYEKL. The CDR3 is 15 residues long. The junction had 2 bases not matched to a gene; V was cut back by 3 bases and J by 4 bases. The CDR3 loop is CASSQGQGITGELFF. The CDR3 DNA is TGCGCCAGCAGCCAGGGACAGGGGATCACCGGGGAGCTGTTTTTT.

This clone was counted once. The rearrangement joins TRBV7-9 to TRBJ2-7, with D uncertain. This CDR3 has 17 residues. Germline CDR1 SEHNR, CDR2 FQNEAQ (reference sequence). V was clipped by 5 bases and J by 5 bases, with 25 bases between them. CDR3 sequence: CASSPPNGAGRVDEQYF. CDR3 DNA sequence: TGTGCCAGCAGCCCCCCCAATGGCGCCGGACGCGTCGACGAGCAGTACTTC. The whole variable domain, remainder taken from reference TRBV7-9 and TRBJ2-7, is DTGVSQNPRHKITKRGQNVTFRCDPISEHNRLYWYRQTLGQGPEFLTYFQNEAQLEKSRLLSDRFSAERPKGSFSTLEIQRTEQGDSAMYLCASSPPNGAGRVDEQYFGPGTRLTVT.

The genes are TRBV7-3 and TRBJ2-5; 8 nucleotides line up with TRBD1. Germline lookup yields CDR1 SGHTA and CDR2 FQGTGA. The V and J ends lost 4 bases and 5 bases, in that order; junction bases with no gene match: 9. CDR3 length equals 15 residues. The CDR3 nucleotides read TGTGCCAGCAGCTCGACAGGGGCTACCGGGGAGACCCAGTACTTC. Encoded protein: CASSSTGATGETQYF.

The chain joins TRBV5-4 to TRBJ2-1; a possible D gene is TRBD2 (6 bases). The germline V gene encodes CDR1 SGHNT and CDR2 YYREEE (reference sequence). V was cut by 6 bases and J by 7 bases, with 14 bases left in between. The CDR3 is 13 residues long. CDR3 sequence reads: CASTLAPSNEQFF. CDR3 nucleotide sequence: TGTGCCAGCACCCTAGCGCCAAGTAATGAGCAGTTCTTC.

V gene TRBV25-1 combines with J gene TRBJ2-7; no definite D call. Germline V gene sequence: CDR1 MGHDK, CDR2 SYGVNS. The V end lost 0 bases, the J end lost 5 bases, and 8 bases lay between the germline ends. The CDR3 is made up of 13 amino acids. The CDR3 region is CASSEYSSNEQYF. Written as DNA, the CDR3 is TGTGCCAGCAGTGAATATTCCAGTAACGAGCAGTACTTC.

The chain recombines TRBV18 with TRBJ1-1, with a possible D match to TRBD1 (6 bases). Trimming shortened V by 6 bases and J by 7 bases, and 9 bases separated the two germline ends. Germline CDR1 reads KGHSH; CDR2 reads LQKENI. This CDR3 is 11 amino acids long. The CDR3 DNA sequence: TGTGCCAGCTCCGGACAGATTGAAGCTTTCTTT. It specifies CASSGQIEAFF.

The rearrangement joins TRBV9 to TRBJ1-5; TRBD1 might be the D (5 bases). V gave up 1 base and J gave up 7 bases, with 12 bases separating them. Germline lookup yields CDR1 SGDLS and CDR2 YYNGEE. The CDR3 has 14 amino acids. The CDR3 sequence is CASSVSGAGQPQHF. CDR3 DNA sequence: TGTGCCAGCAGCGTAAGTGGGGCTGGGCAGCCCCAGCATTTT.

The chain uses TRBV16 and TRBJ2-1; 16 positions match TRBD2. V was clipped by 3 bases and J by 5 bases; unmatched bases: 7. Germline CDR1 KGHSY, CDR2 FQNENV. CDR3 length: 18 amino acids. CDR3: CASSHLTGTSGGDNEQFF. CDR3 DNA sequence: TGTGCCAGCAGCCACCTCACCGGGACTAGCGGGGGGGACAATGAGCAGTTCTTC.

This chain links TRBV11-2 with TRBJ2-7; 10 bases fit TRBD1. Per the germline V gene, CDR1 is SGHAT and CDR2 is FQNNGV. The V segment lost 0 bases and the J segment 5 bases; nucleotides outside the gene matches: 7. The CDR3 is 16 amino acids. Written as DNA, the CDR3 is TGTGCCAGCAGCTTAGATCTGGACAGGGGGAACCACGAGCAGTACTTC. Translation: CASSLDLDRGNHEQYF.

The rearrangement links TRBV27 to TRBJ1-1, with D uncertain. The CDR3 covers 13 residues. From germline, CDR1 is MNHEY and CDR2 SMNVEV (reference sequence). V dropped 3 bases and J dropped 0 bases, with 5 bases sitting between them. As DNA, the CDR3 is TGTGCCAGCAGTTTCCTGATGAACACTGAAGCTTTCTTT. Protein: CASSFLMNTEAFF.

This chain connects TRBV5-4 to TRBJ2-2; 8 bases agree with TRBD1. V trimming: 1 base; J trimming: 4 bases; junction bases outside the gene matches: 3. Germline CDR1 and CDR2: SGHNT and YYREEE (reference sequence). The CDR3 loop spans 15 amino acids. The CDR3 DNA sequence: TGTGCCAGCAGCTTGCCCGGACAGGGCACCGGGGAGCTGTTTTTT. It encodes CASSLPGQGTGELFF.